This T cell receptor (beta chain) was identified during a study of shared clonotypes between healthy human individuals. Notes on the study in general: Generally, naive subsets (rather than memory subsets) showed larger estimated richness. Non-shared clonotypes had lower generation probabilities than clonotypes shared by all four sorted-subset donors.

The V gene lost 4 bases and the J gene lost 7 bases, with 17 bases spanning the gap. The CDR3 is 13 amino acids. CDR1 and CDR2 (germline): SQVTM, ANQGSEA. In the case of this clone: Its target is unknown.

The method was immunoSEQ multiplex PCR; TCRdb's version includes in-frame clones alone and lacks a portion of them. The sample includes some 600,000 clones, around 96% seen only once; the top ten take roughly 0.12%. CD45RO negativity and positive selection for CCR7 defined naive CD8 cells, a population that excluded terminally differentiated effector memory CD45RA+ cells. The source material was naive CD8+ T cells sorted from blood. The V gene is TRBV29-1, the J gene TRBJ2-7; no clear D gene. This TCR derives from a woman between 25 and 40 years old in good health. This chain's CDR3 is CSVVPFDRVEQYF. DNA of the CDR3: TGCAGCGTTGTCCCCTTCGATAGAGTTGAGCAGTACTTC.